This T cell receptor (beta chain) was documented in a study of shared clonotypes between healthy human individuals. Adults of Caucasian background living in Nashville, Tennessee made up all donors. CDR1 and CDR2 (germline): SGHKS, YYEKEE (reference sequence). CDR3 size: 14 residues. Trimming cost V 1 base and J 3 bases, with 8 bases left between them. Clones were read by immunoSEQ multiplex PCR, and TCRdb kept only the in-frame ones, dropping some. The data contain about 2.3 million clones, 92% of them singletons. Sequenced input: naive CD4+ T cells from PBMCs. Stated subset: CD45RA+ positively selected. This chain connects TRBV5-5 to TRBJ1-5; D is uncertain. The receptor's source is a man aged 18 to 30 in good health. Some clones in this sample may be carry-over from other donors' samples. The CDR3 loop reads CASSLWADNQPQHF. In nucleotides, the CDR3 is TGTGCCAGCAGCTTGTGGGCGGACAATCAGCCCCAGCATTTT.